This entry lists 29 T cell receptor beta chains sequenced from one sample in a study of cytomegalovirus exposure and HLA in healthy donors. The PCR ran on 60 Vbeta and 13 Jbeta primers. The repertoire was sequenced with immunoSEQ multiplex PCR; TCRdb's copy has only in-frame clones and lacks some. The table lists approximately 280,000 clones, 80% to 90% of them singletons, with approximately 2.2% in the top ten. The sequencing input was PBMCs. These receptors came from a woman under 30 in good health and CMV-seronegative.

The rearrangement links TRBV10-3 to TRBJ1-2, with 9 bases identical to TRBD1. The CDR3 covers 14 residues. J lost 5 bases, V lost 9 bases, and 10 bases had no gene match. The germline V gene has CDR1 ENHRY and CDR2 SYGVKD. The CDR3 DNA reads TGTGCCATAACCGGGACAGGGAGGTCTTATGGCTACACCTTC. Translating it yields CAITGTGRSYGYTF.

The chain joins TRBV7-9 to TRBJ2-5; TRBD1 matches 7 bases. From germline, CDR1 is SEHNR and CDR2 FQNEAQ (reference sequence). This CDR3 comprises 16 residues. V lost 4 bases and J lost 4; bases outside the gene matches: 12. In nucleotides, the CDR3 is TGTGCCAGCAGCTCACAGGGGATACCGATGATAGAGACCCAGTACTTC. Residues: CASSSQGIPMIETQYF.

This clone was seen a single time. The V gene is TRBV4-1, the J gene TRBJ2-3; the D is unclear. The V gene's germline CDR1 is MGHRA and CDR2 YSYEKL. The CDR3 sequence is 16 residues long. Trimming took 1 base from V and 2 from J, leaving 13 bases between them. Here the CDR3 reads CASSQGQDLVTDTQYF. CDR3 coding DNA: TGCGCCAGCAGCCAAGGGCAGGATTTAGTCACAGATACGCAGTATTTT.

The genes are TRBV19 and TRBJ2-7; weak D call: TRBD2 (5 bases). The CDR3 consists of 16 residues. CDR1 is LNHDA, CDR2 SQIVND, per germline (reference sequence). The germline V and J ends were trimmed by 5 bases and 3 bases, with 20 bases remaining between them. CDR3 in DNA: TGTGCCAGTAGTTCACTCGGGGAAATTGGAATCTACGAGCAGTACTTC. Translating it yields CASSSLGEIGIYEQYF.

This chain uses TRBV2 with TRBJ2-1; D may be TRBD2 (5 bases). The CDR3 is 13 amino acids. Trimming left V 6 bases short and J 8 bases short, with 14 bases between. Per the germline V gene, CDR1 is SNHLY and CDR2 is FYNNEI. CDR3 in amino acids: CASSLGSGDEQFF. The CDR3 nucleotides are TGTGCCAGCAGCTTGGGCTCCGGGGATGAGCAGTTCTTC.

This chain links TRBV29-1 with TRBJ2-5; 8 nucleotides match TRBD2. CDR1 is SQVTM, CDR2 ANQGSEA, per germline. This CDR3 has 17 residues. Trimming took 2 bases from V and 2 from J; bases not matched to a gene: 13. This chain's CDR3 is CSVELSLSGGTQETQYF. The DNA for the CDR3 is TGCAGCGTTGAACTATCTCTGAGCGGGGGTACTCAAGAGACCCAGTACTTC.

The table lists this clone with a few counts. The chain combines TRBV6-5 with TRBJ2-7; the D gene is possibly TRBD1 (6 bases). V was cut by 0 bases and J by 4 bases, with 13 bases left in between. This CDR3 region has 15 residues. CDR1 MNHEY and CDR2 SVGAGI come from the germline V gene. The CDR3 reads CASSYSGTSGYEQYF. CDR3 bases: TGTGCCAGCAGTTACTCCGGGACATCGGGGTACGAGCAGTACTTC.

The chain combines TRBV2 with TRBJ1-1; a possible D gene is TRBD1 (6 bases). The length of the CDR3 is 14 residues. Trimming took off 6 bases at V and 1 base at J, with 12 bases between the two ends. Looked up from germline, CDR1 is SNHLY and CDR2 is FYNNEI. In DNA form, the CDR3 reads TGTGCCAGCAGGGCCCGACAGGCGAACACTGAAGCTTTCTTT. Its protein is CASRARQANTEAFF. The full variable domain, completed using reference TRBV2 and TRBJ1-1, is EPEVTQTPSHQVTQMGQEVILRCVPISNHLYFYWYRQILGQKVEFLVSFYNNEISEKSEIFDDQFSVERPDGSNFTLKIRSTKLEDSAMYFCASRARQANTEAFFGQGTRLTVV.

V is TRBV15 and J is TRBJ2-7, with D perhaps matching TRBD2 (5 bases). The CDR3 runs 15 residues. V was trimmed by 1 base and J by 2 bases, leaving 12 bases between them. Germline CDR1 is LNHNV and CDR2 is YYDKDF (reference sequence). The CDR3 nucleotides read TGTGCCACCAGCAGAGCTGGGAGCGTAGCCTACGAGCAGTACTTC. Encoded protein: CATSRAGSVAYEQYF.

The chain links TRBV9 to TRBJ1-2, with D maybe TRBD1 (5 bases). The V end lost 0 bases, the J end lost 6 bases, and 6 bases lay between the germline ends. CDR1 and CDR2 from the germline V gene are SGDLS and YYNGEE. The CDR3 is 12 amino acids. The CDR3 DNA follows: TGTGCCAGCAGCGTAGCAGGGAATGGCTACACCTTC. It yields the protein CASSVAGNGYTF.

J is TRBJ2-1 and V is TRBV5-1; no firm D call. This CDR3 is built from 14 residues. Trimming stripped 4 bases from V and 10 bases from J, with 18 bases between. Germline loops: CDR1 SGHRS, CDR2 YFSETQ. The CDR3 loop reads CASSIGAADNEQFF. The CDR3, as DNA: TGCGCCAGCAGCATCGGCGCCGCGGATAACGAGCAGTTCTTC.

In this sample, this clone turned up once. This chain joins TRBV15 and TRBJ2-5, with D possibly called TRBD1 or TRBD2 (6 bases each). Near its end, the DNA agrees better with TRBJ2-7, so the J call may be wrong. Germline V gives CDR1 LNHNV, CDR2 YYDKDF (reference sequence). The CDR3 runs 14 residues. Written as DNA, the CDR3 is TGTGCCACCAGCAGAGAGGAGGGGGCCTACGAGCAGTACTTC. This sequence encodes CATSREEGAYEQYF.

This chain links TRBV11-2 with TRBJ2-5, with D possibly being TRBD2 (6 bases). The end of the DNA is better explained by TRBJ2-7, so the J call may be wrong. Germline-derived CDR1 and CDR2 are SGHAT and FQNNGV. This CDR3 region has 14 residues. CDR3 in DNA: TGTGCCAGCAGCTGGGGGGTTGGTTCCTACGAGCAGTACTTC. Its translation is CASSWGVGSYEQYF.

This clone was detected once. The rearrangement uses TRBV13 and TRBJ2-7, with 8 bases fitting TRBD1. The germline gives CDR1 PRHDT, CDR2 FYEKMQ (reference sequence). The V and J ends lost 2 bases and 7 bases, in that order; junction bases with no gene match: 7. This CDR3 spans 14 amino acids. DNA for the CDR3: TGTGCCAGCAGCTTACTTGGGACAGGAGGGGAGCAGTACTTC. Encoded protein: CASSLLGTGGEQYF.

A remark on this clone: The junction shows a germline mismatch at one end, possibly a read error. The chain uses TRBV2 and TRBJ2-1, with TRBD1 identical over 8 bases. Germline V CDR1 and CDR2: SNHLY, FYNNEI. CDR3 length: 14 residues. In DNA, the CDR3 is TGTGTCAGCATGACAGGGGTGTCCTACAATGAGCAGTTCTTC. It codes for CVSMTGVSYNEQFF. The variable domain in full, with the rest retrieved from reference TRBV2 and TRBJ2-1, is EPEVTQTPSHQVTQMGQEVILRCVPISNHLYFYWYRQILGQKVEFLVSFYNNEISEKSEIFDDQFSVERPDGSNFTLKIRSTKLEDSAMYFCVSMTGVSYNEQFFGPGTRLTVL.

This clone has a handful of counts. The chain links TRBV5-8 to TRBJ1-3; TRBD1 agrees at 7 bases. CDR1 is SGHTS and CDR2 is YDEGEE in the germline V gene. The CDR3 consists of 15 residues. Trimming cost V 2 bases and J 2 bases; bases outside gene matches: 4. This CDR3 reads CASSLAGTAGNTIYF. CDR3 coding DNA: TGTGCCAGCAGCTTAGCCGGGACAGCTGGAAACACCATATATTTT.

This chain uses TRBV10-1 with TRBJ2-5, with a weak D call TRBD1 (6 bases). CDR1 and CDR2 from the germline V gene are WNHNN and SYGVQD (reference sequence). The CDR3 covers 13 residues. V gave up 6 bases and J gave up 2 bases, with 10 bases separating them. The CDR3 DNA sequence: TGCGCCAGCAGCCTCAGGGGTCAAGAGACCCAGTACTTC. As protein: CASSLRGQETQYF.

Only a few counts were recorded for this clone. In nucleotides, the CDR3 is TGCAGCGTGATCCGAGACAGGAACACTGAAGCTTTCTTT. This sequence encodes CSVIRDRNTEAFF. The rearrangement links TRBV29-1 to TRBJ1-1; possible D gene TRBD1, 5 bases. This CDR3 is built from 13 residues. CDR1 and CDR2 from the germline V gene are SQVTM and ANQGSEA. Trimming removed 6 bases from V and 1 base from J, with 12 bases in between.

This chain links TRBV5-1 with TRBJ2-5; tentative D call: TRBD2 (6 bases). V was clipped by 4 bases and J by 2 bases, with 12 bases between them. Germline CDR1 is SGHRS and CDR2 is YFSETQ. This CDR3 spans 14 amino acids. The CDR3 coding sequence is TGCGCCAGCAGCCGCGGGGAGACGCAAGAGACCCAGTACTTC. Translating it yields CASSRGETQETQYF.

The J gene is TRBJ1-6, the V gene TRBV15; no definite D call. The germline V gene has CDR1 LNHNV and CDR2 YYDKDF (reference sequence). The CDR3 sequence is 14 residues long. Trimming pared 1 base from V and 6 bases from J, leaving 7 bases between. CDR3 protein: CATSRGATNSPLHF. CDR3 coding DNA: TGTGCCACCAGCAGAGGGGCTACTAATTCACCCCTCCACTTT.

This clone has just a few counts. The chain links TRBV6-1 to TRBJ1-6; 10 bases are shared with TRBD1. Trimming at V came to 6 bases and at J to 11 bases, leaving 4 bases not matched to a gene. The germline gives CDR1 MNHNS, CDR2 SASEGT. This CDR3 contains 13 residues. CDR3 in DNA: TGTGCCAGCAGCCGGGACAGGGGTCCACCCCTCCACTTT. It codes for CASSRDRGPPLHF.

The CDR3: CASSFLSGGGELFF. The CDR3 region has the DNA TGCGCCAGCAGCTTTTTGAGCGGGGGCGGGGAGCTGTTTTTT. The chain uses TRBV5-1 and TRBJ2-2; 8 bases are shared with TRBD2. V shed 2 bases, J shed 7 bases, and the junction held 4 bases outside the gene matches. Germline V lookup: CDR1 SGHRS, CDR2 YFSETQ. This CDR3 contains 14 residues.

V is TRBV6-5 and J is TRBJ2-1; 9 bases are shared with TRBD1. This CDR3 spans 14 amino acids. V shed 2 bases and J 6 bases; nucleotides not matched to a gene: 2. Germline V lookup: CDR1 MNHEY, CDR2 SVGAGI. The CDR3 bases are TGTGCCAGCAGTTACGGGACAGGGAGCAATGAGCAGTTCTTC. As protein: CASSYGTGSNEQFF.

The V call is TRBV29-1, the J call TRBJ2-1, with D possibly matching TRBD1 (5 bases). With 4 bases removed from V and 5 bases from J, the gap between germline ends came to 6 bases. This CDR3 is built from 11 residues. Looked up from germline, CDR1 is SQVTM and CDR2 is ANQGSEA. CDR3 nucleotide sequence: TGCAGCGTTGTGGGGCACAATGAGCAGTTCTTC. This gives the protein CSVVGHNEQFF.

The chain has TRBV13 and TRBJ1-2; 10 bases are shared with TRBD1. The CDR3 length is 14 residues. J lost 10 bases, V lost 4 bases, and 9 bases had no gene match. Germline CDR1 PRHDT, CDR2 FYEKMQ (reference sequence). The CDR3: CASSSRGTGVAYTF. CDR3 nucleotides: TGTGCCAGCAGCTCCCGCGGGACAGGGGTTGCCTACACCTTC. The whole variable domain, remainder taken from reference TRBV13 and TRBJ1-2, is AAGVIQSPRHLIKEKRETATLKCYPIPRHDTVYWYQQGPGQDPQFLISFYEKMQSDKGSIPDRFSAQQFSDYHSELNMSSLELGDSALYFCASSSRGTGVAYTFGSGTRLTVV.

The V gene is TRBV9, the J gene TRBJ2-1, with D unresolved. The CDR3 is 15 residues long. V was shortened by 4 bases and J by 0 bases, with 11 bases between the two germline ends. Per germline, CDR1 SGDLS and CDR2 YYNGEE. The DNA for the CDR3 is TGTGCCAGCAGCTCCAGACTCCGCTCCTACAATGAGCAGTTCTTC. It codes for CASSSRLRSYNEQFF.

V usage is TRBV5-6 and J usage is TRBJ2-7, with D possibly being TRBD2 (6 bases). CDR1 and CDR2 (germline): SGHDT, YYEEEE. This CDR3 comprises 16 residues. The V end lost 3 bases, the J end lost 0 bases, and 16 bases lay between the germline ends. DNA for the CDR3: TGTGCCAGCAGCTCTATCGAGGTAGCGGTCTCCTACGAGCAGTACTTC. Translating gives CASSSIEVAVSYEQYF.

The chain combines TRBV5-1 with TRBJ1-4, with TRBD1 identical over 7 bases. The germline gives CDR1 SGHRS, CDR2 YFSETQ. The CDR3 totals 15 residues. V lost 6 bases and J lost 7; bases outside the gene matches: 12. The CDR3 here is CASTLAGQGGEKLFF. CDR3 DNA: TGCGCCAGCACCCTGGCGGGTCAGGGGGGTGAAAAACTGTTTTTT.

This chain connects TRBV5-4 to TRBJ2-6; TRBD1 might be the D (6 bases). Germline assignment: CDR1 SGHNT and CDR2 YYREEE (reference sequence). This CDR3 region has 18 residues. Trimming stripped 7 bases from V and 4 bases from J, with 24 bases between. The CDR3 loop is CASLDRKGLPSGANVLTF. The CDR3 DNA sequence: TGTGCCAGCCTTGACAGGAAAGGCCTACCGTCCGGGGCCAACGTCCTGACTTTC.